These 28 T cell receptor beta chains originate from one sample sequenced in a study of beta chain features in type 1 diabetes. Study outcomes and limitations: Within each of all four CD4+ subsets, Type 1 diabetes patients had TCRB CDR3s that were moderately but significantly shorter.

The entirety of the isolated RNA underwent reverse transcription, so expressed TCRB transcripts were sequenced. TCRdb's table, derived via immunoSEQ multiplex PCR, lists solely in-frame clones and lacks some. The profile shows a few hundred thousand clones, approximately 15% of them singletons. Their target antigens are unknown. The source material was naive CD4+ T cells from blood. All receptors come from a man aged 30 to 39 with type 1 diabetes.

The chain combines TRBV14 with TRBJ2-3; possible D gene TRBD2, 6 bases. Germline loops: CDR1 SGHDN, CDR2 FVKESK. V shed 0 bases and J shed 2 bases, with 12 bases lying between them. The CDR3 has 16 residues. For the CDR3, the DNA is TGTGCCAGCAGCCAAGATCTCGCGGGGATCACAGATACGCAGTATTTT. This gives the protein CASSQDLAGITDTQYF.

The V call is TRBV6-5, the J call TRBJ1-1; no firm D call. The V and J ends lost 0 bases and 7 bases respectively, with 3 bases between them. Germline V gene sequence: CDR1 MNHEY, CDR2 SVGAGI. This CDR3 has 11 amino acids. CDR3 bases: TGTGCCAGCAGTTACTCCAGTGAAGCTTTCTTT. Amino acid sequence: CASSYSSEAFF.

This chain connects TRBV7-6 to TRBJ2-7; D is unclear. The germline CDR1 and CDR2 sequences are SGHVS and FNYEAQ. This CDR3 is built from 13 residues. The V end was cut by 1 base, the J end by 3 bases, with 7 bases between. The CDR3 nucleotides are TGTGCCAGCAGCTTAGGCTACGGCTACGAGCAGTACTTC. Its translation is CASSLGYGYEQYF.

This clone was seen only a few times. This chain uses TRBV2 with TRBJ1-2; TRBD1 agrees at 9 bases. There are 18 residues in the CDR3. V dropped 6 bases and J dropped 2; count of bases not matched to a gene: 16. Germline-derived CDR1 and CDR2 are SNHLY and FYNNEI. The CDR3 DNA follows: TGTGCCAGCAGAGGGTTTGAGGCCGGGACAGGGCCAAACTATGGCTACACCTTC. This sequence encodes CASRGFEAGTGPNYGYTF.

The chain carries TRBV29-1 and TRBJ1-2; 7 bases map to TRBD1. CDR3 length equals 14 residues. CDR1 and CDR2 (germline): SQVTM, ANQGSEA. Trimming cost V 5 bases and J 0 bases; bases outside gene matches: 6. The CDR3 reads CSVWDSQSNYGYTF. DNA for the CDR3: TGCAGCGTTTGGGACAGCCAATCTAACTATGGCTACACCTTC.

The chain links TRBV10-3 to TRBJ1-1; the match to TRBD1 covers 7 bases. Germline V CDR1 and CDR2: ENHRY, SYGVKD. The V and J ends lost 8 bases and 1 base, in that order; junction bases with no gene match: 1. The CDR3 length is 12 residues. DNA for the CDR3: TGTGCCATCCGGACAGGGAACACTGAAGCTTTCTTT. Its protein is CAIRTGNTEAFF.

This clone was counted a few times. The V and J genes are TRBV27 and TRBJ2-7; TRBD1 is a possible D gene (5 bases). Between the trimmed V and J ends, which lost 5 bases and 3 bases, there was a span of 23 bases. This CDR3 has 17 amino acids. CDR1 and CDR2 (germline): MNHEY, SMNVEV (reference sequence). CDR3 sequence reads: CASSRLLQGNTLYEQYF. CDR3 bases: TGTGCCAGCAGTCGACTTCTCCAGGGTAACACTCTCTACGAGCAGTACTTC.

This clone was picked up a small number of times. This rearrangement joins TRBV15 to TRBJ1-4; D unresolved. Between the trimmed V and J ends, which lost 8 bases and 5 bases, there was a span of 15 bases. Germline V gene sequence: CDR1 LNHNV, CDR2 YYDKDF (reference sequence). This CDR3 is built from 14 residues. The CDR3 sequence is CATRLGGRNEKLFF. The CDR3 DNA reads TGTGCCACCCGACTGGGAGGGCGAAATGAAAAACTGTTTTTT.

CDR3 loop: CASSLLLDYEQYF. The CDR3 coding sequence is TGCGCCAGCAGCTTGCTTTTAGACTACGAGCAGTACTTC. V gene TRBV5-1 combines with J gene TRBJ2-7; D is uncertain. The CDR3 is 13 amino acids. Germline-derived CDR1 and CDR2 are SGHRS and YFSETQ. V lost 1 base and J lost 3, with 8 bases in between.

The rearrangement joins TRBV29-1 to TRBJ2-7; no firm D call. The germline gives CDR1 SQVTM, CDR2 ANQGSEA. This CDR3 contains 12 residues. V was trimmed by 4 bases and J by 5 bases, leaving 12 bases between them. CDR3 region: CSVGASRNEQYF. The CDR3 DNA sequence: TGCAGCGTTGGTGCCAGTCGCAACGAGCAGTACTTC.

This clone has a handful of counts. Other DNA sequences in this specimen translate into the identical CDR3. This rearrangement joins TRBV7-2 to TRBJ2-3; D is unclear. Trimming removed 1 base from V and 7 bases from J, with 6 bases in between. Per the germline V gene, CDR1 is SGHTA and CDR2 is FQGNSA. The length of the CDR3 is 12 residues. This CDR3 reads CASSLGQNTQYF. The CDR3 coding sequence is TGTGCCAGCAGCTTAGGTCAAAATACGCAGTATTTT.

This rearrangement joins TRBV5-1 to TRBJ1-2; D is uncertain. This CDR3 contains 13 residues. Deletions cut 0 bases from V and 8 bases from J, with 11 bases between. The germline gives CDR1 SGHRS, CDR2 YFSETQ. The DNA for the CDR3 is TGCGCCAGCAGCTTGGACCCTCAACAGGGCTACACCTTC. Protein sequence: CASSLDPQQGYTF.

This clone was counted only a few times. This chain joins TRBV29-1 and TRBJ1-1, with 8 bases identical to TRBD1. Losses at the gene ends were 7 bases for V and 5 bases for J; bases not matched to a gene: 9. Germline CDR1 is SQVTM and CDR2 is ANQGSEA. CDR3 length equals 13 residues. The CDR3 sequence is CSADQGARTEAFF. The CDR3 DNA sequence: TGCAGCGCAGACCAGGGGGCGCGGACTGAAGCTTTCTTT.

This clone came up a few times. The rearrangement links TRBV4-2 to TRBJ2-1; TRBD2 matches 11 bases. V lost 0 bases to trimming and J lost 2 bases; unmatched junction nucleotides: 6. Germline values: CDR1 LGHNA, CDR2 YNFKEQ. This CDR3 has 18 amino acids. Here the CDR3 DNA reads TGTGCCAGCAGCCAAGATTTTAGCGGGGGGGGCACCTACAATGAGCAGTTCTTC. Translating gives CASSQDFSGGGTYNEQFF.

The V call is TRBV19, the J call TRBJ1-1; a weak D match, TRBD1 (6 bases). The CDR3 has 14 amino acids. V lost 1 base to trimming and J lost 6 bases, with 12 bases between them. Germline CDR1 LNHDA, CDR2 SQIVND (reference sequence). The DNA for the CDR3 is TGTGCCAGTAGTATAGGTCCGAACAGGGCTGAAGCTTTCTTT. Amino acids: CASSIGPNRAEAFF.

This chain connects TRBV30 to TRBJ2-7, with D possibly being TRBD1 (6 bases). The CDR3 length is 14 residues. Germline CDR1 and CDR2: GTSNPN and SVGIG (reference sequence). The V and J ends lost 3 bases and 1 base respectively, with 13 bases between them. CDR3 region: CAWSTGTTSYEQYF. In DNA, the CDR3 is TGTGCCTGGAGCACCGGGACAACTTCCTACGAGCAGTACTTC. The full variable domain, with the rest looked up from reference TRBV30 and TRBJ2-7, is SQTIHQWPATLVQPVGSPLSLECTVEGTSNPNLYWYRQAAGRGLQLLFYSVGIGQISSEVPQNLSASRPQDRQFILSSKKLLLSDSGFYLCAWSTGTTSYEQYFGPGTRLTVT.

This clone has a handful of counts. V gene TRBV29-1 combines with J gene TRBJ2-7; TRBD1 matches at 11 bases. The CDR3 loop spans 13 amino acids. V trimming: 6 bases; J trimming: 3 bases; junction bases outside the gene matches: 4. Germline-derived CDR1 and CDR2 are SQVTM and ANQGSEA. The CDR3 loop reads CSVGQGADYEQYF. The DNA of the CDR3 is TGCAGCGTCGGACAGGGGGCGGACTACGAGCAGTACTTC.

This chain connects TRBV7-9 to TRBJ1-4; D is uncertain. CDR3 size: 13 residues. Trimming removed 6 bases at V and 5 bases at J, with 10 bases between. Germline-derived CDR1 and CDR2 are SEHNR and FQNEAQ (reference sequence). CDR3 coding DNA: TGTGCCAGCAGAATTGAGGGAAATGAAAAACTGTTTTTT. This translates into CASRIEGNEKLFF.

The chain employs TRBV27 and TRBJ2-7; D may be TRBD2 (5 bases). V lost 3 bases and J lost 5, with 14 bases in between. Germline CDR1 is MNHEY and CDR2 is SMNVEV (reference sequence). The CDR3 spans 14 residues. The CDR3 DNA reads as TGTGCCAGCAGTTTCGCGACTAAACCCCACGAGCAGTACTTC. Translating gives CASSFATKPHEQYF.

This clone came up a few times. The chain links TRBV19 to TRBJ2-1; 8 positions agree with TRBD1. From germline, CDR1 is LNHDA and CDR2 SQIVND (reference sequence). The CDR3 spans 13 residues. The junction had 2 bases not matched to a gene; V was cut back by 4 bases and J by 6 bases. The chain's CDR3 is CASSTQGANEQFF. CDR3 DNA: TGTGCCAGTAGTACCCAGGGGGCCAATGAGCAGTTCTTC.

The chain links TRBV10-3 to TRBJ2-7; maybe TRBD1 (6 bases). The germline CDR1 and CDR2 sequences are ENHRY and SYGVKD. CDR3 size: 17 residues. V was trimmed by 8 bases and J by 4 bases, leaving 27 bases between them. CDR3 coding DNA: TGTGCCATCCGAAGGGGTTGGGCACAGGGCGGTTCGTACGAGCAGTACTTC. This gives the protein CAIRRGWAQGGSYEQYF.

This clone was recorded a few times. The CDR3 region is CATSRVHGGRPGELFF. For the CDR3, the DNA is TGTGCCACCAGCAGAGTTCACGGGGGGAGGCCCGGGGAGCTGTTTTTT. J is TRBJ2-2 and V is TRBV15, with 7 bases that match TRBD2. Germline V lookup: CDR1 LNHNV, CDR2 YYDKDF (reference sequence). J gave up 6 bases and V 1 base, and 8 bases lay outside the gene matches. This CDR3 has 16 residues.

This clone turned up a few times. This chain connects TRBV9 to TRBJ2-1, with 7 bases fitting TRBD2. Germline V gives CDR1 SGDLS, CDR2 YYNGEE. V trimming: 0 bases; J trimming: 10 bases; junction bases outside the gene matches: 4. There are 13 residues in the CDR3. CDR3: CASSVGQGGEQFF. DNA for the CDR3: TGTGCCAGCAGCGTAGGGCAGGGAGGGGAGCAGTTCTTC.

The CDR3 loop is CASSSRAGNPTDTQYF. CDR3 sequence (DNA): TGTGCCAGCAGCTCCAGAGCGGGAAATCCCACAGATACGCAGTATTTT. The gene calls are TRBV7-2 and TRBJ2-3, with 7 bases aligning to TRBD2. Germline trimming cut 4 bases from V and 2 bases from J; bases unmatched to any gene: 9. From germline, CDR1 is SGHTA and CDR2 FQGNSA. This CDR3 region has 16 residues.

This clone was detected only a few times. The CDR3 region has the DNA TGTGCCAGCAGCTTAGAGTATAATCAGCCCCAGCATTTT. Its translation is CASSLEYNQPQHF. The V gene is TRBV6-5, the J gene TRBJ1-5; D ambiguous. Germline V gene data show CDR1 as MNHEY and CDR2 as SVGAGI. V was cut by 6 bases and J by 4 bases, with 10 bases left in between. This CDR3 spans 13 amino acids.

This clone was observed a few times. The chain uses TRBV7-2 and TRBJ1-1; 10 nucleotides match TRBD1. Germline CDR1 reads SGHTA; CDR2 reads FQGNSA. Trimming at V came to 5 bases and at J to 5 bases, leaving 8 bases not matched to a gene. This CDR3 has 15 residues. The CDR3 loop is CASSTRTGGGTEAFF. CDR3 coding DNA: TGTGCCAGCAGCACCCGGACAGGGGGAGGAACTGAAGCTTTCTTT.

This clone has a handful of counts. V and J are TRBV28 and TRBJ1-5; D might be TRBD1 (6 bases). CDR1 is MDHEN, CDR2 SYDVKM, per germline. The CDR3 has 15 amino acids. Trimming shortened V by 5 bases and J by 3 bases, and 14 bases separated the two germline ends. This chain's CDR3 is CASSASGAINQPQHF. The CDR3 region has the DNA TGTGCCAGCAGTGCTTCAGGGGCGATCAATCAGCCCCAGCATTTT.

This chain links TRBV19 with TRBJ1-1; D gene unclear. The CDR3 is 13 residues long. V dropped 3 bases and J dropped 1 base, with 6 bases sitting between them. The germline V gene encodes CDR1 LNHDA and CDR2 SQIVND (reference sequence). For the CDR3, the DNA is TGTGCCAGTAGTATCAACGGGAACACTGAAGCTTTCTTT. It codes for CASSINGNTEAFF.